This record concerns one T cell receptor beta chain sequence. The target antigen is unknown. Produced via immunoSEQ multiplex PCR; TCRdb's table is partial and in-frame only. The sample lists roughly 70,000 clones; around 80% were seen once. This specimen comes from a study of T cell repertoires and HLA-DP antigens. Untouched CD4+ T cells were bead-isolated at around 98% purity. CDR3 length equals 18 residues. The ends were cut back, 1 base at V and 0 bases at J, with 14 bases in the middle. The germline gives CDR1 SGHRS, CDR2 YFSETQ. The source of this sequence is a man aged 60 to 69 in good health and CMV-seronegative. V and J are TRBV5-1 and TRBJ2-6, with D uncertain. The sample was CD4+ T cells from PBMCs. In DNA form, the CDR3 reads TGCGCCAGCAGCTTGATGGCCAGCCAAAGCTCTGGGGCCAACGTCCTGACTTTC. This gives the protein CASSLMASQSSGANVLTF.